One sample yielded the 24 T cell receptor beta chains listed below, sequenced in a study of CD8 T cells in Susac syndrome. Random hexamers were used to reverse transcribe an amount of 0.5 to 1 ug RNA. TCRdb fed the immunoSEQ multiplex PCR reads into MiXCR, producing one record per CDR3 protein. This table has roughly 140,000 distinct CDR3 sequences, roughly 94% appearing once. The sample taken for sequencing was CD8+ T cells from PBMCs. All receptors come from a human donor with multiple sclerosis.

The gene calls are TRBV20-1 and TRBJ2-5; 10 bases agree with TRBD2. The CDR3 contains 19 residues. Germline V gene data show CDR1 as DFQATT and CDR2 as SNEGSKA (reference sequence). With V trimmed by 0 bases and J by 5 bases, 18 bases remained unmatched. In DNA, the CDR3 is TGCAGTGCTAGAGAAGGCGGGGCTAGCGGGAGACTCTCTTGGGAGACCCAGTACTTC. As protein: CSAREGGASGRLSWETQYF.

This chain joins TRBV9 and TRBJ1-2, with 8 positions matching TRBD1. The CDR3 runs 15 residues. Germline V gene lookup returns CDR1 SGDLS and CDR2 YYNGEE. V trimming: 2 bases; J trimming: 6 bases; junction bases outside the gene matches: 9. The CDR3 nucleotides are TGTGCCAGCAGCGTCGGACAGGGCGGTCTCGATGGCTACACCTTC. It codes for CASSVGQGGLDGYTF.

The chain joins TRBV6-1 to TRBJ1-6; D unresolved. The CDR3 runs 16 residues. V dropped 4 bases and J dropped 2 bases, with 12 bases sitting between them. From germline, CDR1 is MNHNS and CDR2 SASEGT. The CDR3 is CASSAVESTYNSPLHF. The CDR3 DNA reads TGTGCCAGCAGTGCAGTCGAGAGCACCTATAATTCACCCCTCCACTTT.

The CDR3, as DNA: TGTGCCTCCCGGGGTGCGGGGGACTATGGCTACACCTTC. Its translation is CASRGAGDYGYTF. The genes are TRBV2 and TRBJ1-2; the D gene is possibly TRBD1 (5 bases). The germline gives CDR1 SNHLY, CDR2 FYNNEI. The CDR3 totals 13 residues. V gave up 11 bases and J gave up 3 bases, with 16 bases separating them.

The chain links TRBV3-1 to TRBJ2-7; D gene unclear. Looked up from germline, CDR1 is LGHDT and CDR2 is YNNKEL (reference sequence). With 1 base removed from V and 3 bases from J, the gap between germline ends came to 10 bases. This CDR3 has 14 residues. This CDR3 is CASSQGIGGYEQYF. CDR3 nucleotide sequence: TGTGCCAGCAGCCAAGGCATCGGCGGCTACGAGCAGTACTTC.

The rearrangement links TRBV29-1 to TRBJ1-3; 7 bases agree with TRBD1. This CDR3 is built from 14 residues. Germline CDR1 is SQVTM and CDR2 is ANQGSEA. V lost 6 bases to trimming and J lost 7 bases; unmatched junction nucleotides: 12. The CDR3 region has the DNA TGCAGCGTCCTAGAAGGGACAGACGGGAACACCATATATTTT. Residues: CSVLEGTDGNTIYF.

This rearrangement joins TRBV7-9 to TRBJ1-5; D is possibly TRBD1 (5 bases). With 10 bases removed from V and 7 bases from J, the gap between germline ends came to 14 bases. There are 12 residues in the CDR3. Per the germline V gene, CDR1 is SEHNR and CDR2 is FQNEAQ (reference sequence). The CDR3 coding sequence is TGTGCCACCTCGGCTGAGGGGCAGCCCCAGCATTTT. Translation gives CATSAEGQPQHF.

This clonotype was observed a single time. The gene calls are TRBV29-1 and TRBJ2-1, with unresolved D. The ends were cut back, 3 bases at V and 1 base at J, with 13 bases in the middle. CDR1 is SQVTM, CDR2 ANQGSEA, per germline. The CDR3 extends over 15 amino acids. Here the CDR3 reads CSVDGEVGSYNEQFF. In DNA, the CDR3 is TGCAGCGTTGATGGGGAAGTGGGGTCCTACAATGAGCAGTTCTTC.

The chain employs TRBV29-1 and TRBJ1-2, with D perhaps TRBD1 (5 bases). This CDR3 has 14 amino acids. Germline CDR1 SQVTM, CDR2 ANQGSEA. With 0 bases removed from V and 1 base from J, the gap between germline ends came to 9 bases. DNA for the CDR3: TGCAGCGTTGAAGATAGGGGCTTTAACTATGGCTACACCTTC. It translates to CSVEDRGFNYGYTF. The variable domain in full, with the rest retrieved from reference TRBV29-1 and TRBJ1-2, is SAVISQKPSRDICQRGTSLTIQCQVDSQVTMMFWYRQQPGQSLTLIATANQGSEATYESGFVIDKFPISRPNLTFSTLTVSNMSPEDSSIYLCSVEDRGFNYGYTFGSGTRLTVV.

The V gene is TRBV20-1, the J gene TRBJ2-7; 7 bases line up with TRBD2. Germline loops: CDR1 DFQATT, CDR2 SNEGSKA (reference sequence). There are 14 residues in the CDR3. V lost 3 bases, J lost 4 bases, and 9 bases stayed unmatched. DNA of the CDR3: TGCAGTGCTAGGGATCGCCGGCGGGAGTACGAGCAGTACTTC. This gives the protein CSARDRRREYEQYF.

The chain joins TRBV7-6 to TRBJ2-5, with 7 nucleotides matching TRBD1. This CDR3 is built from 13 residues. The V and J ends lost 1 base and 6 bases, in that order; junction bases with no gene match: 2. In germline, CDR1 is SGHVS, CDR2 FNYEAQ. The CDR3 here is CASSLGQGQTQYF. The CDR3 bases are TGTGCCAGCAGCTTAGGACAGGGACAGACCCAGTACTTC.

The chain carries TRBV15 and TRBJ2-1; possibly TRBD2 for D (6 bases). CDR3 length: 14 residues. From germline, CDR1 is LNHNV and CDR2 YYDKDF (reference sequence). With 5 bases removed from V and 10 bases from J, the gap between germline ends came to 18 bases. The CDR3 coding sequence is TGTGCCACCAGCCGGGGGAGCGGTTGGAACGAGCAGTTCTTC. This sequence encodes CATSRGSGWNEQFF.

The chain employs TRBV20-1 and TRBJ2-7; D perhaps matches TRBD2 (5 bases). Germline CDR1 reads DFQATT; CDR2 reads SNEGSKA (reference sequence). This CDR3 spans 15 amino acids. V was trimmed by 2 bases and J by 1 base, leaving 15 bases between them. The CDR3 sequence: CSARPRGSGSYEQYF. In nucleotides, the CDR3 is TGCAGTGCTAGACCCCGGGGTTCCGGGTCCTACGAGCAGTACTTC.

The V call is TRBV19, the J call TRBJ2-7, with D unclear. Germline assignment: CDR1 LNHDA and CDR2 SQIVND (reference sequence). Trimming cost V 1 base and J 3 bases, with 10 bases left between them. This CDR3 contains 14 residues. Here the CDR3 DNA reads TGTGCCAGTAGTATAGTGGACGGATACTACGAGCAGTACTTC. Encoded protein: CASSIVDGYYEQYF.

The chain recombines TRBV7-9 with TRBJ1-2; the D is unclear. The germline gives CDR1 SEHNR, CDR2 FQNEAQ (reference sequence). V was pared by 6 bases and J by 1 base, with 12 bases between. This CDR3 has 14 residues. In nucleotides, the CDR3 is TGTGCCAGCAGTTCAGGAGGGATTAACTATGGCTACACCTTC. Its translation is CASSSGGINYGYTF. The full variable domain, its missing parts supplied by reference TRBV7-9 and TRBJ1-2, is DTGVSQNPRHKITKRGQNVTFRCDPISEHNRLYWYRQTLGQGPEFLTYFQNEAQLEKSRLLSDRFSAERPKGSFSTLEIQRTEQGDSAMYLCASSSGGINYGYTFGSGTRLTVV.

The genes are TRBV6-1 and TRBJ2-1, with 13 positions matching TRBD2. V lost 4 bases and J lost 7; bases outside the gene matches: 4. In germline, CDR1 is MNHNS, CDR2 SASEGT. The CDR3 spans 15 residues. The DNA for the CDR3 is TGTGCCAGCAGTGCACTAGCGGGGGGGCCAAATGAGCAGTTCTTC. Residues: CASSALAGGPNEQFF.

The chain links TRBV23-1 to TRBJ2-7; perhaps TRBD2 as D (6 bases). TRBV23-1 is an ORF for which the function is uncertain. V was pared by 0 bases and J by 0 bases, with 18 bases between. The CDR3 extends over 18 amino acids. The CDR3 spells CASSQSSGDSKRSYEQYF. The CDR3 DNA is TGCGCCAGCAGTCAATCGTCCGGGGACTCAAAACGCTCCTACGAGCAGTACTTC.

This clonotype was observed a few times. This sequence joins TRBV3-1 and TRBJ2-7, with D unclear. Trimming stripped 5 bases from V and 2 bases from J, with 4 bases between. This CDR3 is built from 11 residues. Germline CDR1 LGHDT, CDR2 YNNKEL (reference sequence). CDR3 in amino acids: CASSGAYEQYF. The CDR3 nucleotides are TGTGCCAGCAGCGGGGCCTACGAGCAGTACTTC.

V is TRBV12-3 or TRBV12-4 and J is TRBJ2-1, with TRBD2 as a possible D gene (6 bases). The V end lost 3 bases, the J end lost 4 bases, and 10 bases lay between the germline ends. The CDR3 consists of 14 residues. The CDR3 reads CASSFRGGYNEQFF. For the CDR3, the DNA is TGTGCCAGCAGTTTTAGAGGAGGGTACAATGAGCAGTTCTTC.

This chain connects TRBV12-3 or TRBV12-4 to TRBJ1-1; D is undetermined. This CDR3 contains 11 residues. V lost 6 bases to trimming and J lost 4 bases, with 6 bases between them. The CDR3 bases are TGTGCCAGCAGGGTTTCCACTGAAGCTTTCTTT. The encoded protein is CASRVSTEAFF.

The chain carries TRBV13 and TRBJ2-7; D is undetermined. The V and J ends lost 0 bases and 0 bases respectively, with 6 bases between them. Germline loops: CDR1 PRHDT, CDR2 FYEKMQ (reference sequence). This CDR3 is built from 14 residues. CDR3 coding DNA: TGTGCCAGCAGCTTAGGCACAGTCTCCTACGAGCAGTACTTC. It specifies CASSLGTVSYEQYF.

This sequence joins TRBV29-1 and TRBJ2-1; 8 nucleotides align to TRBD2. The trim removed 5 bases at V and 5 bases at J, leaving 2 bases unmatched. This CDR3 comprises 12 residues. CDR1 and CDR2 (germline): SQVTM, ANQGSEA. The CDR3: CSVSGGNNEQFF. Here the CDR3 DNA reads TGCAGCGTTAGCGGGGGAAACAATGAGCAGTTCTTC.

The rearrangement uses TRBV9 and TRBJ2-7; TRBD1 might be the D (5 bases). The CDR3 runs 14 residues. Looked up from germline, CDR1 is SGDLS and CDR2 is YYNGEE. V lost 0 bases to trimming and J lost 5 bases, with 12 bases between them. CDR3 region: CASSVGLGQNEQYF. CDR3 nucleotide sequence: TGTGCCAGCAGCGTAGGGTTGGGGCAGAACGAGCAGTACTTC.

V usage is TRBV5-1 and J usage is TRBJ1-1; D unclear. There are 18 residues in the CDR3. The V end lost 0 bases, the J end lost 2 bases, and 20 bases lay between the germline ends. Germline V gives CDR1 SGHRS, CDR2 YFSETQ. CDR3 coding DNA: TGCGCCAGCAGCTTGGAAGGTTTAATAGCAGAACCAAACACTGAAGCTTTCTTT. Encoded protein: CASSLEGLIAEPNTEAFF.